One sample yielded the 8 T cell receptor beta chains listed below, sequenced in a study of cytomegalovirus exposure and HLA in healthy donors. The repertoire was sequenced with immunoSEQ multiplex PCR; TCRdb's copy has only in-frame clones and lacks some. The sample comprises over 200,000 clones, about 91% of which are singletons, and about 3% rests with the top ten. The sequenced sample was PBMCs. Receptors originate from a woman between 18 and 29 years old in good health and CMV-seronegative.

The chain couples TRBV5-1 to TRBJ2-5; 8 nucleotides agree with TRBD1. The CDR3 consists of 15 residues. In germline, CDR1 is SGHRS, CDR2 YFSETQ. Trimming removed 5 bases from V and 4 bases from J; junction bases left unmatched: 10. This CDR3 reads CASSGEGQGGETQYF. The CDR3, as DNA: TGCGCCAGCAGTGGAGAAGGACAGGGTGGAGAGACCCAGTACTTC. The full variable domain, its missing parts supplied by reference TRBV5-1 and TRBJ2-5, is KAGVTQTPRYLIKTRGQQVTLSCSPISGHRSVSWYQQTPGQGLQFLFEYFSETQRNKGNFPGRFSGRQFSNSRSEMNVSTLELGDSALYLCASSGEGQGGETQYFGPGTRLLVL.

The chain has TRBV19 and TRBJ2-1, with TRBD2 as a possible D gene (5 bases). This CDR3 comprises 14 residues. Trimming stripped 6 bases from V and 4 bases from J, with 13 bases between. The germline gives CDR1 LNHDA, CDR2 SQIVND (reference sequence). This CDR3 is CASSPSGSYNEQFF. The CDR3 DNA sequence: TGTGCCAGTAGCCCGAGCGGTTCATACAATGAGCAGTTCTTC.

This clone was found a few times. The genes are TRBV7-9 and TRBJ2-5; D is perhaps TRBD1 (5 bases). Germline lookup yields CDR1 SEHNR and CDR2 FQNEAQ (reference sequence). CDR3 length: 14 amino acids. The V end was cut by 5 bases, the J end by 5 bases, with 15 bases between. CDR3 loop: CASSMQGMSETQYF. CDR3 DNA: TGTGCCAGCAGCATGCAGGGAATGAGCGAGACCCAGTACTTC.

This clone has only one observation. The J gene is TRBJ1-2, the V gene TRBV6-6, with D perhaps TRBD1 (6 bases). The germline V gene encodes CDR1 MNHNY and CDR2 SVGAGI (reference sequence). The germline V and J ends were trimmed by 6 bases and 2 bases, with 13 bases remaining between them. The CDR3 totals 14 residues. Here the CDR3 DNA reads TGTGCCAGCAGCCCGGGACACCAAAACTATGGCTACACCTTC. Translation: CASSPGHQNYGYTF.

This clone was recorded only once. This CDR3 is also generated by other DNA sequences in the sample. The CDR3 region is CASRSQNTGELFF. CDR3 in DNA: TGTGCCAGCAGATCACAGAACACCGGGGAGCTGTTTTTT. The chain couples TRBV6-6 to TRBJ2-2; D is ambiguous. This CDR3 comprises 13 residues. Trimming cost V 6 bases and J 1 base, with 6 bases left between them. In germline, CDR1 is MNHNY, CDR2 SVGAGI (reference sequence).

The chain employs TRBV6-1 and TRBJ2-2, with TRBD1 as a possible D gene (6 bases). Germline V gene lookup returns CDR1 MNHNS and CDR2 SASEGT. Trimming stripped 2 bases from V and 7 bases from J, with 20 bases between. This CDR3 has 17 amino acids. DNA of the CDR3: TGTGCCAGCAGTGAATGGGTAACAGGGAGAGTCGGCGGGGAGCTGTTTTTT. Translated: CASSEWVTGRVGGELFF.

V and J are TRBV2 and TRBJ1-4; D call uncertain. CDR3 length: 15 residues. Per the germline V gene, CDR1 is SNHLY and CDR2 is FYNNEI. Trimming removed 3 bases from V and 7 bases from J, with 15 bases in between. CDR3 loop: CASSDLGVAGEKLFF. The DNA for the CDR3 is TGTGCCAGCAGTGACTTAGGCGTAGCCGGTGAAAAACTGTTTTTT. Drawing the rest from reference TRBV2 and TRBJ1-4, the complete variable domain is EPEVTQTPSHQVTQMGQEVILRCVPISNHLYFYWYRQILGQKVEFLVSFYNNEISEKSEIFDDQFSVERPDGSNFTLKIRSTKLEDSAMYFCASSDLGVAGEKLFFGSGTQLSVL.

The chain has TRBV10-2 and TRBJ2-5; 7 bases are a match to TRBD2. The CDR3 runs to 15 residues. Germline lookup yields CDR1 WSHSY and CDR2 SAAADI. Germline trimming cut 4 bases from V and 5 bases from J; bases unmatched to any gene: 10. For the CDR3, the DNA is TGCGCCAGCAGTGCTATGTGGGAGGGCTCGGAGACCCAGTACTTC. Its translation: CASSAMWEGSETQYF.